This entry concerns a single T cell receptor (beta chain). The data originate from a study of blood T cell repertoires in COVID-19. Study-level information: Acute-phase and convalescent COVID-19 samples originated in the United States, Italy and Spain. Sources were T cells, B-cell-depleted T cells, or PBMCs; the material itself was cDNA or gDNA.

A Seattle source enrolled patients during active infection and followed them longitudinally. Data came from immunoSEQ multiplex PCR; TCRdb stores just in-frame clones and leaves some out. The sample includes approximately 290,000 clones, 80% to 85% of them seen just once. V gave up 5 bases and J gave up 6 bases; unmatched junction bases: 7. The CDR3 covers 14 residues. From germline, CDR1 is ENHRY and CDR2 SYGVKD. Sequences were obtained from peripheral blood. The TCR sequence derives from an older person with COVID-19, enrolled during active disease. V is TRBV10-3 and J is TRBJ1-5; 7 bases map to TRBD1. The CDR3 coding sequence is TGTGCCATCAGTACAGGGGAAGGGCGTCAGCCCCAGCATTTT. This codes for CAISTGEGRQPQHF.